This paragraph reports one TCR beta chain. Its antigen has not been determined. No clone much larger than this one lies a single base away; base qualities are absent. From the germline V gene (reference sequence), CDR1 is MNHEY and CDR2 is SMNVEV. The CDR3 numbers 14 residues from cysteine through phenylalanine. Kept here is only the CDR3 DNA, which spans 42 bases and is read in frame from base 1. V drops 4 bases and J drops 3 bases, leaving 9 bases in between. These data are taken from a study of T cell clonotyping in hematopoietic cell transplantation (dated by TCRdb to the early 2020s). General notes on the study: Recipient samples taken before transplant were collected after cytoreduction. A total of some 140 blood samples were gathered in the study from roughly 40 consecutive transplant recipients along with their related donors. Patient recruitment ran from 2015 to early 2017, and follow-up continued until September 2020 or death.

The full study reports these points: Just a small fraction of recipient repertoires overlapped with donor repertoires, and more than 97% appeared de novo at the given depth. After transplant, TCR diversity in recipients dropped, and pathologically expanded clonotypes climbed progressively between day 30 and day 180. Broader posttransplant TCR repertoire diversity was predicted by donor and pretransplant recipient Inverse Simpson Index values. The sample size was limited and the cells went unsorted, which meant the CD4 and CD8 repertoire contributions could not be told apart.

TCR beta CDR3 regions were amplified from genomic DNA with the immunoSEQ assay, a bias-controlled multiplex PCR using V- and J-specific primers. In a second PCR step, a proprietary barcode and Illumina adapter sequences were attached to the CDR3 amplicons. An Illumina MiSeq instrument was used to sequence the CDR3 libraries. The original pipeline was this. Export and quality control were performed with immunoSEQ Analyzer 3.0, and downstream analyses were performed with R Bioconductor and Immunarch. Repertoire metrics were calculated using only productive rearrangements within the normalized downsampled data set. In the normalized cohort, clonotypes with more than 5 templates were defined as pathologically expanded. The Inverse Simpson Index was used to measure repertoire diversity. The non-normalized data set was used for CMV-specificity analyses so that all clonotypes could be captured. TCRdb retrieved this table from immuneACCESS and kept in-frame rearrangements only. Not all clones are present; in checked studies, unresolved V genes account for under half, and no reason is known for the remainder. V and J calls and clone size are given by that table; D and trimming were obtained from the DNA. Present in this sample are about 20,000 clones, about 83% of which were seen just once. Of the sample, under 9.5% is held by the ten largest clones.

Explained via the paper, the time point label denotes: recipient sample about 28 days before transplant, after cytoreduction. Blood samples were obtained from recipients approximately 28 days before transplant and at days 30, 100 and 180 after transplant. Nuclei Lysis Solution was used to extract genomic DNA from fresh or cryopreserved unfractionated peripheral blood mononuclear cells. The sequence is built from TRBV27 and TRBJ2-2; the D gene lacks a confident call. Material: peripheral blood mononuclear cells, obtained before stem cell transplant. This clonotype was obtained from a man aged 50 or older with acute myeloid leukemia. Some clones in this sample may be carry-over from other donors' samples. The CDR3 reads CASSYGRDTGELFF. The DNA sequence is given as TGTGCCAGCAGTTATGGTAGGGACACCGGGGAGCTGTTTTTT.